This TCR beta chain was sequenced for a study of CXCR3-negative and CXCR3-positive naive CD8 T cells. The libraries of TRB cDNA were prepared using 5' RACE with UMI labels. With the 5' RACE reads reprocessed, TCRdb shows one record per CDR3 protein and no DNA. Here the sample table reports tens of thousands of distinct CDR3 sequences. The CDR3 contains 15 residues. Per germline, CDR1 MDHEN and CDR2 SYDVKM. A note on this clonotype: The antigen is not known.

Regarding the study as a whole: Comparison of naive cells showed more hydrophobic TRB CDR3s in CXCR3-positive than in CXCR3-negative naive cells. Upon cryopreservation, CXCR3 expression partially decreased, and most assays used fresh PBMCs.

The origin of this receptor is a human donor in good health. Some clones in this sample may be carry-over from other donors' samples. The sequencing sample was made of naive CXCR3+ CD8+ T cells from blood. Subset: CD45RO-CCR7+CD27+CD95- naive CD8+ T cells expressing CXCR3 (TNR3+). The gene calls are TRBV28 and TRBJ2-4; as DNA is missing, the TRBD2 call by TCRdb cannot be tested. The CDR3: CASSLYYSQADIQYF.